This TCR beta chain emerged from a study of T-cell memory formation after mild COVID-19. Looking at the study overall: Largely, TCR clusters stayed within a single donor.

Note on this clonotype: Its antigen remains unknown.

Study-wide results and caveats: Clones contracting over day 15 to 85 were CD4/CD8 balanced, with later expanders leaning CD4+.

Trimming cost V 8 bases and J 3 bases, with 13 bases left between them. The CDR3 loop spans 14 amino acids. Germline CDR1 is MGHDK and CDR2 is SYGVNS. TCRdb analysed the 5' RACE reads with MiXCR anew, one entry per CDR3 protein. The sample contains some 440,000 distinct CDR3 sequences, more than 20% of which appear only once. The V gene is TRBV25-1, the J gene TRBJ2-2; tentative D call: TRBD2 (5 bases). This clonotype was sampled from an adult woman who had mild COVID-19 (a few samples of this study predate the infection). Cell type and time point are not known. The material sequenced was PBMCs or a T cell subset sorted from them (not recorded which). CDR3: CASGRYTDTGELFF. For the CDR3, the DNA is TGTGCCAGCGGGAGATATACCGACACCGGGGAGCTGTTTTTT.